This TCR beta chain originates from a study of CD8+ T cells in alopecia areata. Study information: Those patients who were treated received oral tofacitinib, which was given at 5 to 10 mg twice daily for moderate-to-severe alopecia areata.

CDR1 and CDR2 from the germline V gene are SGHRS and YFSETQ. V gave up 0 bases and J gave up 1 base, with 19 bases separating them. The CDR3 is 18 residues long. Study-level points and caveats: One nonresponder leaves baseline CD8+ expansion's link to response uncertain. Among the 100 top clones, expanded CD8+ clones, like scalp clonality, were significantly decreased by tofacitinib.

At least ten counts were recorded for this clone. What it binds is unknown. Treatment: oral pan-JAK inhibitor, 5-10 mg twice daily. Sequencing templates came from extracted RNA that was reverse transcribed into cDNA. The method was immunoSEQ multiplex PCR; TCRdb's version includes in-frame clones alone and lacks a portion of them. The profile covers 200,000 to 250,000 clones, with about 58% appearing a single time and around 1.5% taken by the ten largest. The gene calls are TRBV5-1 and TRBJ1-1, with D unclear. The starting material was CD4+ T cells sorted from blood, obtained at week 4, from a patient treated with tofacitinib. This clonotype was obtained from a human donor with alopecia areata. This CDR3 is CASSLEGPDPDWNTEAFF. The CDR3 bases are TGCGCCAGCAGCTTGGAGGGTCCGGATCCCGATTGGAACACTGAAGCTTTCTTT.